This TCR beta chain comes out of a study of blood T cell repertoires in COVID-19. In the source study's methods: For nucleated cells, counts were estimated from reference gene primer amplification. The data were produced by immunoSEQ multiplex PCR, yet TCRdb's version contains in-frame clones alone and is incomplete. The DNA gave D and trimming, while V, J and clone size come from that table. Seen here are under 300,000 clones, approximately 90% observed once, and the top ten hold about 2.5%. Participants came from roughly 24 US areas, aged about 18 to 100 years. The source is a woman aged 40 to 50 with acute COVID-19. Sequencing was carried out using PBMCs or T cells enriched from blood (not recorded which).

The CDR3 sequence: CASSRDRSYGYTF. The CDR3 nucleotides are TGTGCCAGCAGTCGGGACAGATCCTATGGCTACACCTTC. This chain connects TRBV6-2 or TRBV6-3 to TRBJ1-2; TRBD1 aligns across 7 bases. The length of the CDR3 is 13 residues. The germline gives CDR1 MNHEY, CDR2 SVGEGT. The V gene end was trimmed by 5 bases and the J gene end by 4 bases; junction bases not matched to a gene: 4.